This is a list of T cell receptor beta chains from one sample in a study of shared clonotypes between healthy human individuals. Data came from immunoSEQ multiplex PCR; TCRdb stores just in-frame clones and leaves some out. The sample records about 560,000 clones, about 80% being singletons. The source material was PBMCs. The receptors here all came from a woman aged 40 to 55 in good health. Some clones in this sample may be carry-over from other donors' samples. Each CDR3 is given with its conserved first and last residue. Fields, in order: D gene, V gene, clone size, J gene, CDR3 DNA, CDR3 protein. D genes are given only for firm matches. For some rows the clone size is stated as once, few or many, or as a class when expanded; others skip it.

TRBD2	TRBV11-2	.	TRBJ2-3	TGTGCCAGCAGCCGGGGGGGTGGCACAGATACGCAGTATTTT	CASSRGGGTDTQYF
.	TRBV5-1	few	TRBJ1-5	TGCGCCAGCAGCTCTAACAGGGAATCCCAGCATTTT	CASSSNRESQHF
TRBD2	TRBV11-2	.	TRBJ2-5	TGTGCCAGCAGCTTAAGTAGCGGGAGAGAGACCCAGTACTTC	CASSLSSGRETQYF
TRBD1	TRBV28	.	TRBJ2-7	TGTGCCAGCAGTCCCCTTCGGACAGGGGGGAGCTCCTACGAGCAGTACTTC	CASSPLRTGGSSYEQYF
TRBD1	TRBV7-6	.	TRBJ2-5	TGTGCCACGACAGGGTATAGGGAGACCCAGTACTTC	CATTGYRETQYF
TRBD1	TRBV29-1	.	TRBJ1-2	TGCAGCGTTGAACGGGACAGGGGCAATGGCTACACCTTC	CSVERDRGNGYTF
.	TRBV2	.	TRBJ1-4	TGTGCCAGCAGACTGGACGGCGGAGAGGGAAAACTGTTTTTT	CASRLDGGEGKLFF
.	TRBV2	.	TRBJ2-3	TGTGCCAGCAGTGTAGAACTAGCCACAGATACGCAGTATTTT	CASSVELATDTQYF
.	TRBV9	.	TRBJ1-2	TGTGCCAGCAGCGTAGATGGGGGAGGATCATATGGCTACACCTTC	CASSVDGGGSYGYTF
.	TRBV5-8	.	TRBJ2-2	TGTGCCAGCAGCCCCGGGACCGGGAACACCGGGGAGCTGTTTTTT	CASSPGTGNTGELFF
TRBD2	TRBV11-2	.	TRBJ2-3	TGTGCCAGCAGCTTGAGACTAGCAGCTAGCACAGATACGCAGTATTTT	CASSLRLAASTDTQYF
.	TRBV4-2	.	TRBJ1-6	TGTGCCAGCTCCCCGCAAGGGTCACAGTCCGAGAGCTCCTATAATTCACCCCTCCACTTT	CASSPQGSQSESSYNSPLHF
TRBD1	TRBV30	.	TRBJ1-1	TGTGCCTGGGGGACAGGGAATTGGGCTGAAGCTTTCTTT	CAWGTGNWAEAFF
TRBD2	TRBV29-1	.	TRBJ2-7	TGCAGCGTTGAATTGAGCGGGAGCTCCTACGAGCAGTACTTC	CSVELSGSSYEQYF
TRBD1	TRBV5-1	.	TRBJ2-7	TGCGCCAGCAGCCTGGCGACAGGGGAAACCTACGAGCAGTACTTC	CASSLATGETYEQYF
.	TRBV29-1	once	TRBJ1-3	TGCAGCGTTGGGAGCTCTGGAAACACCATATATTTT	CSVGSSGNTIYF
.	TRBV19	.	TRBJ1-2	TGTGCCAGTAGTAGCGGGACACTTTCCTATGGCTACACCTTC	CASSSGTLSYGYTF
.	TRBV20-1	.	TRBJ2-7	TGCAGTGCGACCCCAGCCTACGAGCAGTACTTC	CSATPAYEQYF
.	TRBV2	.	TRBJ2-3	TGTGCCAGCAGTGACCACGAAGATACGCAGTATTTT	CASSDHEDTQYF
.	TRBV30	.	TRBJ2-3	TGTGCCTCCGAGCTTGTTAGCACAGATACGCAGTATTTT	CASELVSTDTQYF
.	TRBV5-1	.	TRBJ2-7	TGCGCCAGCAGCTTGGGGGGGACGGGGACCTACGAGCAGTACTTC	CASSLGGTGTYEQYF
TRBD1	TRBV5-1	.	TRBJ2-1	TGCGCCAGCAGCCCCCGACAGGGAACGGCCAATGAGCAGTTCTTC	CASSPRQGTANEQFF
.	TRBV4-3	.	TRBJ2-5	TGCGCCAGCAGCCAAGATAGAGGTGGAGTTAAGACCCAGTACTTC	CASSQDRGGVKTQYF
.	TRBV9	.	TRBJ2-1	TGTGCCAGCAGCGGACGAATACAGGGACATGAGCAGTTCTTC	CASSGRIQGHEQFF
TRBD1	TRBV18	.	TRBJ1-2	TGTGCCAGCTCACAGCTCTTTGCAGGGGGCGCGGGAGCTAACTATGGCTACACCTTC	CASSQLFAGGAGANYGYTF
TRBD1	TRBV7-6	.	TRBJ1-4	TGTGCCAGCAGCGCCAGGCGGACAGGGGATGGTGAAAAACTGTTTTTT	CASSARRTGDGEKLFF
TRBD1	TRBV6-5	.	TRBJ1-1	TGTGCCAGCAGTCCCCCCAGGGGGCGTGGAGCTGAAGCTTTCTTT	CASSPPRGRGAEAFF
.	TRBV5-1	.	TRBJ2-7	TGCGCCAGCAGCTTGTGGATGGGGGGGCACGAGCAGTACTTC	CASSLWMGGHEQYF
.	TRBV18	few	TRBJ2-3	TGTGCCAGCTCACCACTCCGCCGAGAGAAAGCAGATACGCAGTATTTT	CASSPLRREKADTQYF
.	TRBV28	.	TRBJ1-5	TGTGCCAGCAGTTCACAGGGTCAGCCCCAGCATTTT	CASSSQGQPQHF
.	TRBV6-6	.	TRBJ1-5	TGTGCCAGCAGCCCAGGGTGGCGTGGCAATCAGCCCCAGCATTTT	CASSPGWRGNQPQHF
TRBD2	TRBV7-9	.	TRBJ2-1	TGTGCCAGCAGCTACAGGACTAGCGGGAGGATAGGCTACAATGAGCAGTTCTTC	CASSYRTSGRIGYNEQFF
.	TRBV7-8	.	TRBJ1-3	TGTGCCAGCAGCTTAGCGGGAGGGGCGATCTCTGGAAACACCATATATTTT	CASSLAGGAISGNTIYF
TRBD2	TRBV29-1	few	TRBJ2-7	TGCAGCGCTGCGGGAGTCCTGGCCTACGAGCAGTACTTC	CSAAGVLAYEQYF
.	TRBV7-2	.	TRBJ2-1	TGTGCCAGCAGCTGGGCCCTGACCGCCCCCAATGAGCAGTTCTTC	CASSWALTAPNEQFF
.	TRBV5-5	few	TRBJ1-5	TGTGCCAGCAGCTTCCGGGGCTTCGATCAGCCCCAGCATTTT	CASSFRGFDQPQHF
.	TRBV9	once	TRBJ2-7	TGTGCCAGCAGCGTAGATCTAGGGGCCTACGAGCAGTACTTC	CASSVDLGAYEQYF
TRBD2	TRBV6-4	.	TRBJ2-1	TGTGCCAGCAGTGACTCGGCGGGAGGGCCGAATGAGCAGTTCTTC	CASSDSAGGPNEQFF
TRBD1	TRBV11-2	.	TRBJ1-2	TGTGCCAGCAGCTGGGACAGGGGCTATGGCTACACCTTC	CASSWDRGYGYTF
.	TRBV7-8	.	TRBJ2-6	TGTGCCAGCAGCCAATCGGTGAGGGCTGGGGCCAACGTCCTGACTTTC	CASSQSVRAGANVLTF
.	TRBV27	.	TRBJ2-5	TGTGCCAGCATTGGGGGTTGGATCCACCGGGTAGAGACCCAGTACTTC	CASIGGWIHRVETQYF